This T cell receptor (beta chain) comes out of a study of technical replicates of blood from a handful of donors. Assay used: immunoSEQ multiplex PCR; TCRdb lists only in-frame clones, some missing. The sample has more than 75,000 clones, about 94% seen once. The ends lost 6 bases at V and 10 bases at J; junction bases unmatched: 13. The CDR3 consists of 14 residues. Germline CDR1 reads SGHRS; CDR2 reads YFSETQ. The receptor's source is a human donor in good health. This chain joins TRBV5-1 and TRBJ2-5, with 9 positions matching TRBD2. The sequencing sample was made of T cells isolated from PBMCs. The CDR3 loop is CASTARERGEFQYF. The CDR3 DNA reads TGCGCCAGCACTGCCCGCGAGCGGGGGGAATTCCAGTACTTC.